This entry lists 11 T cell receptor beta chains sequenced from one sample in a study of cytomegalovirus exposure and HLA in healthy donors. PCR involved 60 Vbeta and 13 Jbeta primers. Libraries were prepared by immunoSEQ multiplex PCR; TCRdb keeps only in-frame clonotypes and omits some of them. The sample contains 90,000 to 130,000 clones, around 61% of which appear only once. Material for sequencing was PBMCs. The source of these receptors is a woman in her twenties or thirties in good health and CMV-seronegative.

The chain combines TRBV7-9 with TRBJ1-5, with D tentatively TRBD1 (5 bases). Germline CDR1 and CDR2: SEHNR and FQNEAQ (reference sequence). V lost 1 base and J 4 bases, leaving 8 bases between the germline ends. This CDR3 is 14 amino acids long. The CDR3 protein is CASSLVGGNQPQHF. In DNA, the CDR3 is TGTGCCAGCAGCTTAGTCGGGGGGAATCAGCCCCAGCATTTT.

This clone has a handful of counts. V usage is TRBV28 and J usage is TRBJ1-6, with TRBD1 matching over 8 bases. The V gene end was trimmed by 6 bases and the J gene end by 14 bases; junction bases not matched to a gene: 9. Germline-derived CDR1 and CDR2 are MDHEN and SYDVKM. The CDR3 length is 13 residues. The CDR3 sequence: CASRGQGDSALHF. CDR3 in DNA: TGTGCCAGCAGAGGACAGGGCGACTCGGCCCTCCACTTT.

The CDR3: CASSASAGTGSLFF. In DNA form, the CDR3 reads TGTGCCAGCAGCGCGTCAGCCGGGACAGGGAGTCTGTTTTTT. The chain carries TRBV7-6 and TRBJ1-4, with 9 bases identical to TRBD1. Germline assignment: CDR1 SGHVS and CDR2 FNYEAQ. Trimming took 5 bases from V and 14 from J; bases not matched to a gene: 12. This CDR3 spans 14 amino acids.

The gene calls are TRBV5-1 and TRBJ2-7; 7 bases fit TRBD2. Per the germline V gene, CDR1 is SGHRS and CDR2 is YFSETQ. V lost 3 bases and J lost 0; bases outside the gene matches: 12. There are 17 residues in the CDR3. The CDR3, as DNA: TGCGCCAGCAGCTGGGGGAGGCCTAGCGGCCCCTCCTACGAGCAGTACTTC. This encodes CASSWGRPSGPSYEQYF.

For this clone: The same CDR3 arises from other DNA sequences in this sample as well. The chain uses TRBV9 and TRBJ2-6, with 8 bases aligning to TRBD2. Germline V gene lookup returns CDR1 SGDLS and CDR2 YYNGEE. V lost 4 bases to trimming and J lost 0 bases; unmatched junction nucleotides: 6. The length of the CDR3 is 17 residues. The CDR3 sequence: CASSPLAGGSGANVLTF. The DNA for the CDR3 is TGTGCCAGCAGCCCCCTCGCGGGGGGCTCTGGGGCCAACGTCCTGACTTTC.

The CDR3 region has the DNA TGTGCCAGCAGCCAAGAAGGGGGGGGAGACAGGGGTTACAGTACTAATGAAAAACTGTTTTTT. It encodes CASSQEGGGDRGYSTNEKLFF. The rearrangement uses TRBV14 and TRBJ1-4; 8 bases line up with TRBD1. The CDR3 is 21 amino acids. Germline values: CDR1 SGHDN, CDR2 FVKESK. The V segment lost 0 bases and the J segment 2 bases; nucleotides outside the gene matches: 17.

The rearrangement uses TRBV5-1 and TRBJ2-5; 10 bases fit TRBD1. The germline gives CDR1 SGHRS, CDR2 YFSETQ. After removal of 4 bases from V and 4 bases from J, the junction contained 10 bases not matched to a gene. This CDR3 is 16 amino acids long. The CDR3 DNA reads TGCGCCAGCAGCCAGACAGGGGGCGCGGGTCGAGAGACCCAGTACTTC. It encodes CASSQTGGAGRETQYF.

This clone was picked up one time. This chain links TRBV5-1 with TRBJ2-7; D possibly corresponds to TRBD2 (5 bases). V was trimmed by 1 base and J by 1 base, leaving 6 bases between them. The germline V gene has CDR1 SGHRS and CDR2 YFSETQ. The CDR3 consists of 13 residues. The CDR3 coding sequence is TGCGCCAGCAGCTTGAGAGGGTCCTACGAGCAGTACTTC. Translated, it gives CASSLRGSYEQYF.

CDR3 nucleotides: TGTGCCAGTAGTTCGAGAAAGACTAGCGGGAGAAACAATGAGCAGTTCTTC. Its translation is CASSSRKTSGRNNEQFF. The V and J genes are TRBV19 and TRBJ2-1; 12 nucleotides match TRBD2. This CDR3 spans 17 amino acids. Germline values: CDR1 LNHDA, CDR2 SQIVND (reference sequence). Trimming cost V 5 bases and J 5 bases; bases outside gene matches: 10.

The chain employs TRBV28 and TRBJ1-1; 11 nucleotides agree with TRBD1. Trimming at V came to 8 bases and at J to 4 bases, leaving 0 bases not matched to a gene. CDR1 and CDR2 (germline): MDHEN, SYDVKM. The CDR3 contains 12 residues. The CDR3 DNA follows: TGTGCCAGCGGGACAGGGGGCACTGAAGCTTTCTTT. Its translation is CASGTGGTEAFF. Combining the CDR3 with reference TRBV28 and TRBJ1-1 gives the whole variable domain DVKVTQSSRYLVKRTGEKVFLECVQDMDHENMFWYRQDPGLGLRLIYFSYDVKMKEKGDIPEGYSVSREKKERFSLILESASTNQTSMYLCASGTGGTEAFFGQGTRLTVV.

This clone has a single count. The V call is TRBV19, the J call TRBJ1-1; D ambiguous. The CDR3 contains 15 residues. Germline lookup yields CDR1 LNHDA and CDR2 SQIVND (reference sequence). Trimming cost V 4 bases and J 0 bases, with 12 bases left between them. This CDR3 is CASSRLQTMNTEAFF. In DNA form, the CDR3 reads TGTGCCAGTAGTAGACTACAGACTATGAACACTGAAGCTTTCTTT.